Listed below are T cell receptor beta chains from one sample, sequenced in a study of identical twins. TCRdb passed the 5' RACE reads through MiXCR, listing each CDR3 protein once. Among 200,000 to 250,000 distinct CDR3 sequences listed, about 7.3% were seen once. This same sample was also part of a study on yellow fever vaccine responses in identical twins.

Sequenced input: memory (CD45RO+) T cells sorted from blood. Receptor source: a woman aged 18-35 years in good health. Each CDR3 is given with its conserved first and last residue. A D gene is named only where the DNA matches it firmly. For some rows the clone size is stated as once, few or many, or as a class when expanded; others skip it.

CDR3aa: CASSYYPLTSGTSTDTQYF
CDR3nt: TGTGCCAGCAGTTACTACCCCCTGACTAGCGGAACTAGCACAGATACGCAGTATTTT
v_gene: TRBV6-5
j_gene: TRBJ2-3
abundance: few
d_gene: TRBD2

CDR3aa: CASSQATSTYEQYF
CDR3nt: TGCGCCAGCAGCCAAGCGACTAGCACTTACGAGCAGTACTTC
v_gene: TRBV4-1
j_gene: TRBJ2-7
abundance: -
d_gene: TRBD2

CDR3aa: CASRIFVAGDYEQYF
CDR3nt: TGTGCCAGCAGAATCTTCGTAGCGGGAGACTACGAGCAGTACTTC
v_gene: TRBV28
j_gene: TRBJ2-7
abundance: -
d_gene: TRBD2

CDR3aa: CSARALGVAGGWETQYF
CDR3nt: TGCAGTGCTAGAGCCCTCGGGGTAGCGGGGGGTTGGGAGACCCAGTACTTC
v_gene: TRBV20-1
j_gene: TRBJ2-5
abundance: -
d_gene: TRBD2

CDR3aa: CAISESESGRYNEQFF
CDR3nt: TGTGCCATCAGTGAGTCAGAAAGCGGGAGGTACAATGAGCAGTTCTTC
v_gene: TRBV10-3
j_gene: TRBJ2-1
abundance: many
d_gene: TRBD2

CDR3aa: CASSTPGDEQFF
CDR3nt: TGTGCCAGCAGCACCCCGGGGGATGAGCAGTTCTTC
v_gene: TRBV6-5
j_gene: TRBJ2-1
abundance: -
d_gene: -

CDR3aa: CASSLTGTSGSNEQFF
CDR3nt: TGCGCCAGCAGCTTGACCGGGACTAGCGGGAGCAATGAGCAGTTCTTC
v_gene: TRBV5-1
j_gene: TRBJ2-1
abundance: many
d_gene: TRBD2

CDR3aa: CSAGHPKSMNTEAFF
CDR3nt: TGCAGTGCAGGACACCCCAAATCTATGAACACTGAAGCTTTCTTT
v_gene: TRBV20-1
j_gene: TRBJ1-1
abundance: many
d_gene: -

CDR3aa: CATSRDPLSEKLFF
CDR3nt: TGTGCCACCAGCAGAGACCCTTTGTCTGAAAAACTGTTTTTT
v_gene: TRBV15
j_gene: TRBJ1-4
abundance: few
d_gene: -

CDR3aa: CASSLPGQGQETQYF
CDR3nt: TGTGCCAGCAGCTTACCGGGACAGGGGCAAGAGACCCAGTACTTC
v_gene: TRBV7-2
j_gene: TRBJ2-5
abundance: -
d_gene: TRBD1

CDR3aa: CASSYPPGQGAKGGYTF
CDR3nt: TGTGCCAGCAGTTACCCCCCGGGACAGGGGGCGAAGGGTGGCTACACCTTC
v_gene: TRBV6-5
j_gene: TRBJ1-2
abundance: many
d_gene: TRBD1

CDR3aa: CASSGGGASYNEQFF
CDR3nt: TGTGCCAGTAGTGGGGGGGGGGCGTCCTACAATGAGCAGTTCTTC
v_gene: TRBV19
j_gene: TRBJ2-1
abundance: few
d_gene: -

CDR3aa: CASSEDGQGPGDTQYF
CDR3nt: TGTGCCAGCAGTGAAGACGGGCAGGGCCCAGGGGATACGCAGTATTTT
v_gene: TRBV6-1
j_gene: TRBJ2-3
abundance: few
d_gene: -

CDR3aa: CASSYSQGPNSPLHF
CDR3nt: TGTGCCAGCAGTTACTCGCAGGGGCCGAATTCACCCCTCCACTTT
v_gene: TRBV6-5
j_gene: TRBJ1-6
abundance: many
d_gene: -

CDR3aa: CASSLGNVGETQYF
CDR3nt: TGTGCCAGCAGCCTGGGGAATGTGGGAGAGACCCAGTACTTC
v_gene: TRBV5-6
j_gene: TRBJ2-5
abundance: many
d_gene: -

CDR3aa: CASNLGGQPQHF
CDR3nt: TGTGCCAGCAACTTGGGGGGACAGCCCCAGCATTTT
v_gene: TRBV12-3/TRBV12-4
j_gene: TRBJ1-5
abundance: many
d_gene: -

CDR3aa: CASSYWVGQKGQETQYF
CDR3nt: TGTGCCAGCAGTTACTGGGTCGGACAGAAAGGACAAGAGACCCAGTACTTC
v_gene: TRBV6-5
j_gene: TRBJ2-5
abundance: many
d_gene: -

CDR3aa: CCARGGSGGAVRHEQFF
CDR3nt: TGCTGTGCTAGAGGGGGATCCGGGGGGGCCGTACGTCATGAGCAGTTCTTC
v_gene: TRBV20-1
j_gene: TRBJ2-1
abundance: -
d_gene: TRBD2

CDR3aa: CASSQETVYGYTF
CDR3nt: TGTGCCAGCAGCCAAGAGACGGTCTATGGCTACACCTTC
v_gene: TRBV3-1
j_gene: TRBJ1-2
abundance: -
d_gene: -

CDR3aa: CASSESGGLDQPQHF
CDR3nt: TGCGCCAGCAGTGAGTCTGGGGGTCTAGATCAGCCCCAGCATTTT
v_gene: TRBV10-1
j_gene: TRBJ1-5
abundance: -
d_gene: -

CDR3aa: CASSSGLAGAATQYF
CDR3nt: TGTGCCAGCTCATCGGGACTAGCGGGAGCCGCTACGCAGTATTTT
v_gene: TRBV18
j_gene: TRBJ2-3
abundance: -
d_gene: TRBD2

CDR3aa: CASSLGQGTPQETQYF
CDR3nt: TGCGCCAGCAGCTTGGGCCAGGGGACCCCCCAAGAGACCCAGTACTTC
v_gene: TRBV5-1
j_gene: TRBJ2-5
abundance: -
d_gene: -

CDR3aa: CAISDGGRVNSPLHF
CDR3nt: TGTGCCATCAGTGACGGTGGCAGGGTTAACTCACCCCTCCACTTT
v_gene: TRBV10-3
j_gene: TRBJ1-6
abundance: -
d_gene: -

CDR3aa: CAISDSNQPQHF
CDR3nt: TGTGCCATCAGTGACAGCAATCAGCCCCAGCATTTT
v_gene: TRBV10-3
j_gene: TRBJ1-5
abundance: many
d_gene: -

CDR3aa: CSAQSGVLGETSYEQYF
CDR3nt: TGCAGTGCCCAATCGGGGGTTTTGGGGGAGACCTCCTACGAGCAGTACTTC
v_gene: TRBV20-1
j_gene: TRBJ2-7
abundance: -
d_gene: -

CDR3aa: CASSQDRVTGELFF
CDR3nt: TGTGCCAGCAGCCAGGACAGGGTCACCGGGGAGCTGTTTTTT
v_gene: TRBV7-9
j_gene: TRBJ2-2
abundance: -
d_gene: TRBD1

CDR3aa: CASSEAHGRAEQYF
CDR3nt: TGTGCCAGCAGTGAAGCGCACGGGAGGGCCGAGCAGTACTTC
v_gene: TRBV2
j_gene: TRBJ2-7
abundance: many
d_gene: TRBD2

CDR3aa: CASSSSPFGGATQYF
CDR3nt: TGTGCCAGCAGTTCGTCCCCCTTCGGGGGGGCTACGCAGTATTTT
v_gene: TRBV12-3/TRBV12-4
j_gene: TRBJ2-3
abundance: many
d_gene: TRBD2

CDR3aa: CASSAGLGDSPLHF
CDR3nt: TGTGCCAGCAGTGCCGGACTGGGAGATTCACCCCTCCACTTT
v_gene: TRBV12-3/TRBV12-4
j_gene: TRBJ1-6
abundance: few
d_gene: -

CDR3aa: CASSNRGGTYNEQFF
CDR3nt: TGTGCCAGCAGCAACCGAGGCGGTACCTACAATGAGCAGTTCTTC
v_gene: TRBV6-1
j_gene: TRBJ2-1
abundance: -
d_gene: -

CDR3aa: CASSKGQGGSNYGYTF
CDR3nt: TGCGCCAGCAGCAAGGGACAGGGGGGTTCTAACTATGGCTACACCTTC
v_gene: TRBV5-1
j_gene: TRBJ1-2
abundance: -
d_gene: TRBD1

CDR3aa: CASSQYNEQFF
CDR3nt: TGTGCCAGCAGCCAATACAATGAGCAGTTCTTC
v_gene: TRBV4-1
j_gene: TRBJ2-1
abundance: many
d_gene: -

CDR3aa: CASSFRGAYGANVLTF
CDR3nt: TGTGCCAGCAGTTTCAGGGGCGCATATGGGGCCAACGTCCTGACTTTC
v_gene: TRBV27
j_gene: TRBJ2-6
abundance: -
d_gene: -

CDR3aa: CASSRGQGTYEQYF
CDR3nt: TGTGCCAGCAGCCGCGGACAGGGAACTTACGAGCAGTACTTC
v_gene: TRBV5-5
j_gene: TRBJ2-7
abundance: -
d_gene: TRBD1

CDR3aa: CASSLVGGLETQYF
CDR3nt: TGCGCCAGCAGCTTGGTAGGGGGGTTGGAGACCCAGTACTTC
v_gene: TRBV5-1
j_gene: TRBJ2-5
abundance: few
d_gene: -

CDR3aa: CASSQAREQYF
CDR3nt: TGTGCCAGCAGCCAAGCGCGCGAGCAGTACTTC
v_gene: TRBV3-1
j_gene: TRBJ2-7
abundance: few
d_gene: -

CDR3aa: CASSERITGSTEAFF
CDR3nt: TGTGCCAGCAGTGAAAGGATCACAGGGAGTACTGAAGCTTTCTTT
v_gene: TRBV6-1
j_gene: TRBJ1-1
abundance: many
d_gene: -

CDR3aa: CASSFETRGLGSDTEAFF
CDR3nt: TGTGCCAGCAGCTTTGAAACCAGGGGGCTAGGGTCAGACACTGAAGCTTTCTTT
v_gene: TRBV5-5
j_gene: TRBJ1-1
abundance: few
d_gene: TRBD1

CDR3aa: CASSLNTVNTEAFF
CDR3nt: TGTGCCAGCAGCCTCAATACAGTGAACACTGAAGCTTTCTTT
v_gene: TRBV11-2
j_gene: TRBJ1-1
abundance: -
d_gene: -

CDR3aa: CASSLVQGAAYGYTF
CDR3nt: TGCGCCAGCAGCTTGGTACAGGGGGCAGCATACGGCTACACCTTC
v_gene: TRBV5-1
j_gene: TRBJ1-2
abundance: many
d_gene: TRBD1